This entry features one T cell receptor beta chain sequence. The target antigen is unknown. CDR1 is SNHLY, CDR2 FYNNEI, per germline. The V end lost 8 bases, the J end lost 0 bases, and 10 bases lay between the germline ends. The CDR3 has 13 amino acids. The data were taken from a study of shared clonotypes between healthy human individuals. Study in general: CD4 naive cells filled three plates per donor, CD4 memory three, CD8 naive two and CD8 memory one. Study-level results: Inspection by rarefaction showed sorted-subset sequencing to be incomplete despite large depth.

CD8 cells classed as naive were CD45RO-negative and positively selected for CCR7, excluding terminally differentiated effector memory CD45RA+ cells. The donors were adults (healthy and HIV-negative) with no recent acute infections or vaccinations. Measured with immunoSEQ multiplex PCR; TCRdb has only the in-frame clones, and not every one. The repertoire includes about 2.2 million clones, about 94% of them detected once, and about 1.7% sits in the top ten. The V gene is TRBV2, the J gene TRBJ1-1, with a tentative D call TRBD1 (5 bases). Source material: naive CD8+ T cells from PBMCs. This clonotype was sampled from a young man in good health. Some clones in this sample may be carry-over from other donors' samples. The CDR3: CASDDSLNTEAFF. In DNA form, the CDR3 reads TGTGCCAGCGATGACAGCCTGAACACTGAAGCTTTCTTT.